The table lists the clone carrying this T cell receptor beta chain with a few counts. Antigen unknown. This entry is derived from a study of cytotoxic CD8 clonotypes in ibrutinib-treated CLL. Study background: Average yields of approximately 230,000 productive templates and approximately 100,000 productive rearrangements characterized the samples. General study points: Baseline-level clonality went beyond age-matched healthy donors and moved in step with circulating CD8+ T-cell counts. Higher clonality was seen at ibrutinib response and a return toward baseline at progression.

CDR3 length equals 13 residues. CDR1 and CDR2 (germline): MNHNY, SVGAGI (reference sequence). Trimming cost V 7 bases and J 2 bases, with 11 bases left between them. The method was immunoSEQ multiplex PCR; TCRdb's version includes in-frame clones alone and lacks a portion of them. In the table there are about 140,000 clones, about three quarters of which are singletons. Around 1.9 micrograms of genomic DNA, which was extracted from cryopreserved PBMCs, served as the material used for the TCR beta libraries. This TCR derives from a human donor with chronic lymphocytic leukemia. The sample was PBMCs, taken after 24 months of ibrutinib treatment. This sequence joins TRBV6-6 and TRBJ1-2; D perhaps matches TRBD1 (6 bases). DNA for the CDR3: TGTGCCAGCAAGGGTGGACAGAACTATGGCTACACCTTC. Amino acids: CASKGGQNYGYTF.